These 10 T cell receptor beta chains originate from one sample sequenced in a study of OX40 agonist ivuxolimab in advanced cancers. Clones were sequenced by immunoSEQ multiplex PCR, and TCRdb holds only the in-frame ones, with some missing. In the table there are over 85,000 clones, roughly 91% of which are singletons. Sequencing was performed on CD4+ or CD8+ T cells sorted from blood, taken in a trial of the OX40 agonist ivuxolimab. All receptors come from an adult with an advanced solid tumor such as melanoma, head and neck, liver or kidney cancer.

V is TRBV5-6 and J is TRBJ2-7; possible D gene TRBD2, 6 bases. V dropped 2 bases and J dropped 6 bases, with 15 bases sitting between them. Germline CDR1 reads SGHDT; CDR2 reads YYEEEE. CDR3 length: 14 amino acids. The CDR3, as DNA: TGTGCCAGCAGCTTTGGGCGGGACGCGGGCGAGCAGTACTTC. Protein sequence: CASSFGRDAGEQYF.

This chain uses TRBV4-3 with TRBJ1-1, with TRBD1 matching over 8 bases. The CDR3 length is 15 residues. Germline CDR1 reads LGHNA; CDR2 reads YSLEER. Trimming cost V 0 bases and J 7 bases; bases outside gene matches: 7. CDR3 coding DNA: TGCGCCAGCAGCCAAGAATCAGGGGGCGTTGATGAAGCTTTCTTT. Its protein product is CASSQESGGVDEAFF.

The V and J genes are TRBV28 and TRBJ2-6; 11 bases fit TRBD1. The trim removed 5 bases at V and 2 bases at J, leaving 8 bases unmatched. Germline loops: CDR1 MDHEN, CDR2 SYDVKM. CDR3 length equals 18 residues. The DNA of the CDR3 is TGTGCCAGCAGTCCATGGACAGGGGGCTTCGCTGGGGCCAACGTCCTGACTTTC. Its protein is CASSPWTGGFAGANVLTF.

This clone appeared a single time. The CDR3 sequence is CASSSRLPGEQYF. The CDR3 DNA is TGTGCCAGCAGCTCCCGACTCCCGGGGGAGCAGTACTTC. V is TRBV7-2 and J is TRBJ2-7; the D gene is possibly TRBD2 (5 bases). CDR1 and CDR2 from the germline V gene are SGHTA and FQGNSA. V was trimmed by 4 bases and J by 7 bases, leaving 14 bases between them. The CDR3 is 13 residues long.

The chain recombines TRBV20-1 with TRBJ2-7; D remains unclear. The CDR3 is 11 residues long. V lost 5 bases to trimming and J lost 5 bases, with 10 bases between them. The germline V gene encodes CDR1 DFQATT and CDR2 SNEGSKA (reference sequence). The CDR3 nucleotides are TGCAGTGCTGCCGAGTGGCACGAGCAGTACTTC. This gives the protein CSAAEWHEQYF.

The rearrangement uses TRBV11-3 and TRBJ2-7; 8 positions match TRBD1. Per germline, CDR1 SGHNT and CDR2 YENEEA. The CDR3 sequence is 16 residues long. V shed 1 base and J 5 bases; nucleotides not matched to a gene: 10. The CDR3 nucleotides are TGTGCCAGCAGCTTAGGTCTCAGGGGGCGCGGCGACGAGCAGTACTTC. Encoded protein: CASSLGLRGRGDEQYF.

This chain joins TRBV2 and TRBJ2-4, with 7 bases aligning to TRBD1. The germline gives CDR1 SNHLY, CDR2 FYNNEI. J lost 6 bases, V lost 6 bases, and 5 bases had no gene match. This CDR3 region has 13 residues. In DNA form, the CDR3 reads TGTGCCAGCAGACCTCAGGGGGTAAACATTCAGTACTTC. Its protein product is CASRPQGVNIQYF.

The chain employs TRBV7-2 and TRBJ2-3, with 14 bases matching TRBD2. The CDR3 loop spans 18 amino acids. Germline CDR1 and CDR2: SGHTA and FQGNSA. Trimming took 5 bases from V and 2 from J; bases not matched to a gene: 9. Here the CDR3 DNA reads TGTGCCAGCAGCGCCCGGACTAGCGGGAGGTTCGTCACAGATACGCAGTATTTT. Encoded protein: CASSARTSGRFVTDTQYF.

The genes are TRBV7-2 and TRBJ1-5, with TRBD1 matching 7 bases. CDR1 and CDR2 (germline): SGHTA, FQGNSA. After removal of 5 bases from V and 5 bases from J, the junction contained 6 bases not matched to a gene. This CDR3 spans 14 amino acids. The DNA for the CDR3 is TGTGCCAGCAGCCTGACAGGGAAGGATCAGCCCCAGCATTTT. As protein: CASSLTGKDQPQHF.

This clone has only a few counts. The J gene is TRBJ1-2, the V gene TRBV30; no clear D gene. The CDR3 runs to 15 residues. CDR1 and CDR2 from the germline V gene are GTSNPN and SVGIG (reference sequence). V dropped 2 bases and J dropped 8 bases, with 21 bases sitting between them. Here the CDR3 reads CAWSRSTSPRGGYTF. DNA of the CDR3: TGTGCCTGGAGTCGCTCGACCTCTCCCCGCGGAGGCTACACCTTC. The full variable domain, in which reference TRBV30 and TRBJ1-2 provide the parts outside the CDR3, is SQTIHQWPATLVQPVGSPLSLECTVEGTSNPNLYWYRQAAGRGLQLLFYSVGIGQISSEVPQNLSASRPQDRQFILSSKKLLLSDSGFYLCAWSRSTSPRGGYTFGSGTRLTVV.